What follows are 19 T cell receptor beta chains derived from one specimen sequenced in a study of cytomegalovirus exposure and HLA in healthy donors (dated by TCRdb to about 2017). The library was made by the immunoSEQ multiplex PCR assay. For the multiplex PCR, a mixture combining 60 forward primers for TCR Vbeta segments and 13 reverse primers for TCR Jbeta segments was used. Here the immuneACCESS table is served through TCRdb, limited to in-frame sequences with V and J called. Missing clones are a known gap in these copies; in checked studies unresolved V genes cover under half, and the rest lacks a known reason. The sample has about 150,000 clones on record, approximately 63% of them singletons. The leading ten clones occupy approximately 2.3% of the sample. Sequencing used PBMCs. The receptors here all came from a woman aged 60-75 years in good health and CMV-seropositive.

In its sample, this clone was seen a few times. The V call is TRBV6-5, the J call TRBJ2-1, with a weak D call TRBD2 (6 bases). Germline V lookup: CDR1 MNHEY, CDR2 SVGAGI. V was shortened by 6 bases and J by 6 bases, with 15 bases between the two germline ends. This CDR3 is built from 14 residues. The CDR3 nucleotides read TGTGCCAGCAGGTCCGGGACTCCCTTCAATGAGCAGTTCTTC. It translates to CASRSGTPFNEQFF.

V gene TRBV10-3 combines with J gene TRBJ1-1; possible D gene TRBD1, 6 bases. CDR3 length equals 14 residues. The V end was cut by 6 bases, the J end by 1 base, with 12 bases between. CDR1 ENHRY and CDR2 SYGVKD come from the germline V gene. CDR3 residues: CAIRAGVGNTEAFF. CDR3 bases: TGTGCCATCAGAGCAGGGGTTGGGAACACTGAAGCTTTCTTT.

The rearrangement joins TRBV2 to TRBJ2-2; TRBD1 aligns across 7 bases. Trimming removed 5 bases from V and 4 bases from J; junction bases left unmatched: 13. Germline CDR1 is SNHLY and CDR2 is FYNNEI. This CDR3 is built from 17 residues. CDR3 sequence (DNA): TGTGCCAGCAGTTTTCGGGACAGCAGTTATATCACCGGGGAGCTGTTTTTT. Encoded protein: CASSFRDSSYITGELFF.

The chain joins TRBV5-1 to TRBJ1-1; no reliable D call. The CDR3 totals 14 residues. Trimming shortened V by 4 bases and J by 5 bases, and 15 bases separated the two germline ends. CDR1 is SGHRS, CDR2 YFSETQ, per germline. The CDR3 is CASSPGDMRTEAFF. The CDR3 DNA reads as TGCGCCAGCAGCCCTGGTGATATGAGGACTGAAGCTTTCTTT. The full variable domain, in which reference TRBV5-1 and TRBJ1-1 provide the parts outside the CDR3, is KAGVTQTPRYLIKTRGQQVTLSCSPISGHRSVSWYQQTPGQGLQFLFEYFSETQRNKGNFPGRFSGRQFSNSRSEMNVSTLELGDSALYLCASSPGDMRTEAFFGQGTRLTVV.

The chain recombines TRBV12-5 with TRBJ1-1; tentative D call: TRBD1 (6 bases). Germline CDR1 LGHNT, CDR2 FRNRAP. The CDR3 is made up of 13 amino acids. The germline V and J ends were trimmed by 6 bases and 3 bases, with 11 bases remaining between them. This chain's CDR3 is CASGPNRDTEAFF. The CDR3 nucleotides read TGTGCTAGTGGCCCGAACAGGGACACTGAAGCTTTCTTT.

The V gene is TRBV28, the J gene TRBJ1-4; weak D call: TRBD1 (6 bases). Germline lookup yields CDR1 MDHEN and CDR2 SYDVKM. The V end lost 5 bases, the J end lost 8 bases, and 15 bases lay between the germline ends. The CDR3 consists of 14 residues. The DNA of the CDR3 is TGTGCCAGCAGTCCCGGGACAATCGGGGAAAAACTGTTTTTT. Translation: CASSPGTIGEKLFF.

This chain uses TRBV5-4 with TRBJ1-1; no clear D gene. V gave up 1 base and J gave up 5 bases, with 15 bases separating them. The germline gives CDR1 SGHNT, CDR2 YYREEE (reference sequence). The CDR3 has 15 residues. The CDR3 loop is CASSLRQGRSTEAFF. DNA for the CDR3: TGTGCCAGCAGCTTGCGCCAAGGGAGGAGTACTGAAGCTTTCTTT.

The chain couples TRBV6-4 to TRBJ2-7, with TRBD1 identical over 10 bases. The CDR3 contains 14 residues. V was clipped by 8 bases and J by 9 bases; unmatched bases: 13. Germline V gene sequence: CDR1 MRHNA, CDR2 SNTAGT. CDR3 amino acids: CASPGRDRGSWQYF. CDR3 bases: TGTGCCAGCCCCGGGCGGGACAGGGGAAGTTGGCAGTACTTC.

CDR3 nucleotides: TGTGCCAGCAGCTTGGGGCAGAAAAACTATGGCTACACCTTC. Translating it yields CASSLGQKNYGYTF. The chain is built from TRBV5-6 and TRBJ1-2; D unclear. The germline V gene has CDR1 SGHDT and CDR2 YYEEEE. This CDR3 contains 14 residues. Trimming shortened V by 0 bases and J by 2 bases, and 8 bases separated the two germline ends.

DNA of the CDR3: TGCGCCAGCAGCTTGGGAGCATTCTACGAGCAGTACTTC. This codes for CASSLGAFYEQYF. The chain carries TRBV5-1 and TRBJ2-7; D remains ambiguous. There are 13 residues in the CDR3. Trimming took 0 bases from V and 3 from J, leaving 7 bases between them. Germline CDR1 and CDR2: SGHRS and YFSETQ.

The CDR3 here is CASSLSGGYGYTF. The CDR3 DNA reads TGTGCCAGCAGCTTGTCAGGAGGCTATGGCTACACCTTC. The chain employs TRBV5-6 and TRBJ1-2; the D is unclear. The germline CDR1 and CDR2 sequences are SGHDT and YYEEEE. The CDR3 length is 13 residues. Trimming removed 1 base at V and 4 bases at J, with 8 bases between.

The chain joins TRBV27 to TRBJ2-1; D remains ambiguous. This CDR3 spans 12 amino acids. The V gene's germline CDR1 is MNHEY and CDR2 SMNVEV (reference sequence). Trimming pared 10 bases from V and 5 bases from J, leaving 12 bases between. CDR3 residues: CATGGLNNEQFF. The CDR3 nucleotides are TGTGCCACCGGCGGCCTAAACAATGAGCAGTTCTTC.

This chain connects TRBV28 to TRBJ2-7, with TRBD2 identical over 9 bases. CDR1 is MDHEN and CDR2 is SYDVKM in the germline V gene. The CDR3 spans 14 residues. After removal of 3 bases from V and 4 bases from J, the junction contained 4 bases not matched to a gene. CDR3 loop: CASSLHLAGYEQYF. CDR3 sequence (DNA): TGTGCCAGCAGTTTGCACCTAGCGGGGTACGAGCAGTACTTC.

The chain has TRBV9 and TRBJ2-7, with a weak D call TRBD1 (6 bases). This CDR3 has 15 amino acids. Trimming took 4 bases from V and 0 from J, leaving 14 bases between them. From germline, CDR1 is SGDLS and CDR2 YYNGEE. CDR3 in amino acids: CASSSRDTHSYEQYF. The CDR3 nucleotides read TGTGCCAGCAGCTCCCGGGACACTCACTCCTACGAGCAGTACTTC.

V is TRBV19 and J is TRBJ2-7; the D gene is possibly TRBD1 (6 bases). Germline lookup yields CDR1 LNHDA and CDR2 SQIVND (reference sequence). V lost 6 bases and J lost 5, with 20 bases in between. This CDR3 contains 15 residues. The CDR3 loop reads CASSGNTGNLHEQYF. CDR3 nucleotides: TGTGCCAGTAGCGGGAATACAGGGAATCTCCACGAGCAGTACTTC.

The V and J genes are TRBV28 and TRBJ1-3; D remains ambiguous. The CDR3 sequence is 15 residues long. Germline CDR1 reads MDHEN; CDR2 reads SYDVKM. V lost 5 bases and J lost 0, with 11 bases in between. The CDR3 is CASSVQVSSGNTIYF. The CDR3 nucleotides are TGTGCCAGCAGTGTCCAAGTGAGCTCTGGAAACACCATATATTTT.

The chain has TRBV18 and TRBJ2-1; 9 bases line up with TRBD2. J was trimmed by 6 bases and V by 5 bases; bases with no gene match: 11. This CDR3 is 16 amino acids long. Germline V lookup: CDR1 KGHSH, CDR2 LQKENI. The CDR3 sequence: CASSSLAGAVSNEQFF. The CDR3 DNA is TGTGCCAGCTCATCTTTAGCGGGAGCGGTCTCCAATGAGCAGTTCTTC.

The chain recombines TRBV5-1 with TRBJ1-2, with unresolved D. Germline loops: CDR1 SGHRS, CDR2 YFSETQ. The CDR3 length is 12 residues. The V gene lost 1 base and the J gene lost 5 bases, with 6 bases spanning the gap. CDR3 nucleotide sequence: TGCGCCAGCAGCTTGACAGATTATGGCTACACCTTC. Residues: CASSLTDYGYTF.

V and J are TRBV2 and TRBJ1-1, with D maybe TRBD1 (6 bases). CDR1 is SNHLY, CDR2 FYNNEI, per germline. This CDR3 region has 12 residues. V lost 7 bases and J lost 4, with 10 bases in between. This CDR3 reads CASKDSPTEAFF. The CDR3 DNA reads as TGTGCCAGCAAGGACAGCCCCACTGAAGCTTTCTTT.